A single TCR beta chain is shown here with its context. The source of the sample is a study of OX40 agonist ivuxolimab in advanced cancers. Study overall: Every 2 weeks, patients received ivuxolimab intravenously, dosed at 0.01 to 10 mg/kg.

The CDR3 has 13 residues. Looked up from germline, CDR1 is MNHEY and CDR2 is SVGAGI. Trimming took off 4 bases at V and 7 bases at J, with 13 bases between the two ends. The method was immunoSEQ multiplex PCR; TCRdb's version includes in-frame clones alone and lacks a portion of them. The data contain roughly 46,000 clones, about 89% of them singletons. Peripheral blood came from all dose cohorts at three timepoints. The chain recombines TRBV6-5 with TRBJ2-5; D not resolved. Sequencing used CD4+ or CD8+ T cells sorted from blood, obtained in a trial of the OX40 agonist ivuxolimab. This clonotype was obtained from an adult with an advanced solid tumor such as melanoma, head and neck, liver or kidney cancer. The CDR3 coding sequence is TGTGCCAGCAGTTTATCATACTTGGGGACCCAGTACTTC. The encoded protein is CASSLSYLGTQYF.